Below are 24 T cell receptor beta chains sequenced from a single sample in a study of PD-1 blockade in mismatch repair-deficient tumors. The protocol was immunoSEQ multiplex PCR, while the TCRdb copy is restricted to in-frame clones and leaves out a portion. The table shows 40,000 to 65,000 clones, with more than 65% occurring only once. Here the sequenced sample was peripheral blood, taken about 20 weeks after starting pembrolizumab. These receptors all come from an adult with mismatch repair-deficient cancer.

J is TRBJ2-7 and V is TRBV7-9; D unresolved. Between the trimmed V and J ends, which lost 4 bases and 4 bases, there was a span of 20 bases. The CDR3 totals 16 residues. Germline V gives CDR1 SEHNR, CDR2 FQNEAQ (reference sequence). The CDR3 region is CASSSDISISVYEQYF. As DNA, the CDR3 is TGTGCCAGCAGCTCCGATATTTCTATTTCGGTTTACGAGCAGTACTTC.

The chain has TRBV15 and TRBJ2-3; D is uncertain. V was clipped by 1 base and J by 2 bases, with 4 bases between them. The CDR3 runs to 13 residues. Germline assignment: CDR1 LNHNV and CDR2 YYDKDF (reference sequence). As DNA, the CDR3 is TGTGCCACCAGCAGAGGCCCCACAGATACGCAGTATTTT. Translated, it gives CATSRGPTDTQYF.

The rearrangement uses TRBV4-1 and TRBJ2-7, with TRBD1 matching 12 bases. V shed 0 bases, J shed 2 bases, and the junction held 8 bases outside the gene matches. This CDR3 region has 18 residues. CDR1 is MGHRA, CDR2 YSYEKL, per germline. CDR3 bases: TGCGCCAGCAGCCAAGAGGGGGGACAGGGGGCCCTTCCCTACGAGCAGTACTTC. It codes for CASSQEGGQGALPYEQYF.

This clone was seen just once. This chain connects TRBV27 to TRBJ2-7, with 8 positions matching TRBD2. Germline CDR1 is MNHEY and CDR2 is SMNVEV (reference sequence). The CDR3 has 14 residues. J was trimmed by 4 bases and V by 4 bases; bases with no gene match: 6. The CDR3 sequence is CASSWASGPYEQYF. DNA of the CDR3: TGTGCCAGCAGTTGGGCTAGCGGGCCTTACGAGCAGTACTTC.

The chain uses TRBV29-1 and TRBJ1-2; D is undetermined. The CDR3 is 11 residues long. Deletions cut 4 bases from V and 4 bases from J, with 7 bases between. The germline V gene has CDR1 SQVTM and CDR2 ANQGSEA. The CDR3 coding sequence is TGCAGCGTTGCAGGCGCCTATGGCTACACCTTC. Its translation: CSVAGAYGYTF.

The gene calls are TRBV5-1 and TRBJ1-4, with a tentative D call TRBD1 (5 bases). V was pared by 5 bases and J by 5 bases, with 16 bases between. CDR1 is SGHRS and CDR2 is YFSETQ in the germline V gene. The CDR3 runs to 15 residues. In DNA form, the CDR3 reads TGCGCCAGCAGGGCCTGGGGGAGGGAGAATGAAAAACTGTTTTTT. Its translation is CASRAWGRENEKLFF.

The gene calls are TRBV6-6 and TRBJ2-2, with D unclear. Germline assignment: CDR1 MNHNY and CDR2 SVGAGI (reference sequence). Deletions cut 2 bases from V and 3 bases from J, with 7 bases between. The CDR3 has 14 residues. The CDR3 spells CASSYVWDTGELFF. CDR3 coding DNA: TGTGCCAGCAGTTACGTCTGGGACACCGGGGAGCTGTTTTTT.

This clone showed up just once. The CDR3 coding sequence is TGTGCCAGTAGTATGGGGCTGACCTCTGGAAACACCATATATTTT. It encodes CASSMGLTSGNTIYF. The chain combines TRBV19 with TRBJ1-3, with D tentatively TRBD1 (5 bases). Germline CDR1 is LNHDA and CDR2 is SQIVND (reference sequence). The CDR3 has 15 amino acids. V lost 3 bases to trimming and J lost 0 bases, with 9 bases between them.

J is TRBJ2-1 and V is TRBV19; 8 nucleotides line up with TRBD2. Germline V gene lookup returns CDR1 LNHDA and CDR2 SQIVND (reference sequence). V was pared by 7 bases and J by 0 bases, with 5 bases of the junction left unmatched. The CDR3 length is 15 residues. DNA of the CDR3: TGTGCCAGTACCCCAAGCGGGAGCTCCTACAATGAGCAGTTCTTC. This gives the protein CASTPSGSSYNEQFF.

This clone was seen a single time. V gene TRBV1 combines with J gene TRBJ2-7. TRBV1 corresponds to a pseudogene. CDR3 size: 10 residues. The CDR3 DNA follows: TGCACCAGCACCCCCTACGAGCAGTACTTC. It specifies CTSTPYEQYF.

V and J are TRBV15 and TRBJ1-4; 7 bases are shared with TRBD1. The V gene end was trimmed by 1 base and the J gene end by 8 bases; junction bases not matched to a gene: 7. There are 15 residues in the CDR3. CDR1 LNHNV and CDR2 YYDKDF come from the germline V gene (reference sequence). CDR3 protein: CATSRVAGGGEKLFF. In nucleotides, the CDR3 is TGTGCCACCAGCAGAGTGGCAGGGGGAGGCGAAAAACTGTTTTTT.

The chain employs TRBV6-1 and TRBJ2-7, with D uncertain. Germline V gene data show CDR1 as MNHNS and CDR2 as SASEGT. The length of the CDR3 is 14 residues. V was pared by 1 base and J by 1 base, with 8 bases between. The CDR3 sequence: CASSEEVMSYEQYF. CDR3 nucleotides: TGTGCCAGCAGTGAAGAGGTCATGTCCTACGAGCAGTACTTC.

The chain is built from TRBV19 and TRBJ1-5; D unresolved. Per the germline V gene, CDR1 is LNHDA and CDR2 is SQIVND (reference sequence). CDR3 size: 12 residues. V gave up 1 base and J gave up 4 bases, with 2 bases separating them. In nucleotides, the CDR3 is TGTGCCAGTAGTATAGGGAATCAGCCCCAGCATTTT. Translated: CASSIGNQPQHF.

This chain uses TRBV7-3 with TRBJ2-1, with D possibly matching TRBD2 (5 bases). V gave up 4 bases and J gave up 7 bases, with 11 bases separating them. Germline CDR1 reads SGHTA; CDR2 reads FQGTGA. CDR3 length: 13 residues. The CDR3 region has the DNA TGTGCCAGCAGCTCCAGACCGGGGAATGAGCAGTTCTTC. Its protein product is CASSSRPGNEQFF.

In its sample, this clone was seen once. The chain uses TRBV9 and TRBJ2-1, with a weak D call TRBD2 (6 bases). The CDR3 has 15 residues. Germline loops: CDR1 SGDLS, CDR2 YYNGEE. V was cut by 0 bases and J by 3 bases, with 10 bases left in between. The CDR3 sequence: CASSVVSSVYNEQFF. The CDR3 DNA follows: TGTGCCAGCAGCGTAGTTTCTAGCGTCTACAATGAGCAGTTCTTC.

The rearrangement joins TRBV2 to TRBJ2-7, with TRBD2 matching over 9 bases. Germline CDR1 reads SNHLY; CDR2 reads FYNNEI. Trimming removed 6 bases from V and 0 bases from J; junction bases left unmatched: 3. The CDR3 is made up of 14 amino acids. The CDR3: CASSFSGSSYEQYF. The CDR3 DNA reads TGTGCCAGCAGCTTTAGCGGGAGCTCCTACGAGCAGTACTTC.

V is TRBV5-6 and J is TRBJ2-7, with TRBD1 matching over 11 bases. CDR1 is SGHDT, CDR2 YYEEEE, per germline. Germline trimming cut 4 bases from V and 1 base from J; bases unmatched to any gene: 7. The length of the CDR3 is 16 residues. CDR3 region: CASSPGQGAASYEQYF. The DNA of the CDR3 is TGTGCCAGCAGCCCAGGACAGGGGGCTGCATCCTACGAGCAGTACTTC.

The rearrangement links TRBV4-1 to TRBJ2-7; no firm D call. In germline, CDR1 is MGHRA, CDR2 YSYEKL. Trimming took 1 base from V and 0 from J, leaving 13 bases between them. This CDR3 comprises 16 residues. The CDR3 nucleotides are TGCGCCAGCAGCCAAGGACTCCTCGGCAGCTCCTACGAGCAGTACTTC. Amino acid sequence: CASSQGLLGSSYEQYF.

CDR3 coding DNA: TGTGCCAGCAGAATAGGGGTGATTTTGACTGAAGCTTTCTTT. This gives the protein CASRIGVILTEAFF. The V call is TRBV6-1, the J call TRBJ1-1; maybe TRBD1 (5 bases). Germline V gene lookup returns CDR1 MNHNS and CDR2 SASEGT. The V end was cut by 6 bases, the J end by 5 bases, with 16 bases between. This CDR3 comprises 14 residues.

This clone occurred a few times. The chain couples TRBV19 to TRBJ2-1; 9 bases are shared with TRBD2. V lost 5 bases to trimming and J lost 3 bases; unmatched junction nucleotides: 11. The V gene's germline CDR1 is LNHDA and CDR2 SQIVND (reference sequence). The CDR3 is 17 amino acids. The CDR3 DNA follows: TGTGCCAGTAGTCCCCTAGCGGGAATGACCAACTACAATGAGCAGTTCTTC. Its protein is CASSPLAGMTNYNEQFF. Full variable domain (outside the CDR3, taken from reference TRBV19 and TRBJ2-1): DGGITQSPKYLFRKEGQNVTLSCEQNLNHDAMYWYRQDPGQGLRLIYYSQIVNDFQKGDIAEGYSVSREKKESFPLTVTSAQKNPTAFYLCASSPLAGMTNYNEQFFGPGTRLTVL.

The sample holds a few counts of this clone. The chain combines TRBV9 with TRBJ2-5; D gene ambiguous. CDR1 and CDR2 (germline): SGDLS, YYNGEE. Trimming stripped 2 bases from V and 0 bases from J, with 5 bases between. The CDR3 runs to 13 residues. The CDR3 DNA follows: TGTGCCAGCAGCGTGCACGACCAAGAGACCCAGTACTTC. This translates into CASSVHDQETQYF.

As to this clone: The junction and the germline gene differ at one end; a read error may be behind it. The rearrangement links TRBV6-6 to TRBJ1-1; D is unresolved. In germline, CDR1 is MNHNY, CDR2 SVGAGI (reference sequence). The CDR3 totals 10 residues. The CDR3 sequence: CASHTTRLVF. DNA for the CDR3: TGTGCCAGCCATACCACGCGCTTAGTCTTT.

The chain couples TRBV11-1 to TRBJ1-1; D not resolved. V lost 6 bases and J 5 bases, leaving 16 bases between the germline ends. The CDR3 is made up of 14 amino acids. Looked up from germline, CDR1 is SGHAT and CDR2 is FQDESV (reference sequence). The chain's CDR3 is CASSSSKARTEAFF. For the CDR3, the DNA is TGTGCCAGCAGTTCTAGTAAGGCGCGAACTGAAGCTTTCTTT.

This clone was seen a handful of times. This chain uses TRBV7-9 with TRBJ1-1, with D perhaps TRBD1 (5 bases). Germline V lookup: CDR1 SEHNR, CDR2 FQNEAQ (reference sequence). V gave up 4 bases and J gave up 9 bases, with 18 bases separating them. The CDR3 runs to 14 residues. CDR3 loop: CASSSVAGAQQAFF. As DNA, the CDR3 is TGTGCCAGCAGCTCCGTAGCCGGGGCTCAGCAAGCTTTCTTT.